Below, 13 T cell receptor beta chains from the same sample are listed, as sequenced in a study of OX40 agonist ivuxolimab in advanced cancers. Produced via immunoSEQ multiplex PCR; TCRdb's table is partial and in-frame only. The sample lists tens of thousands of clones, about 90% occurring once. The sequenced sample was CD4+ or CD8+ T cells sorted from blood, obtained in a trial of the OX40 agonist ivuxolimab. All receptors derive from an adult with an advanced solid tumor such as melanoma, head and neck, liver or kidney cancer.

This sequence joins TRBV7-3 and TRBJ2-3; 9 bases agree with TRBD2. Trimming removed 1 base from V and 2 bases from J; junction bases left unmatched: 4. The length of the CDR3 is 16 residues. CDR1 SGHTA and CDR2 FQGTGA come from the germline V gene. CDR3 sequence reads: CASSLRPSGTTDTQYF. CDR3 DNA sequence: TGTGCCAGCAGCTTAAGGCCTAGCGGGACCACAGATACGCAGTATTTT.

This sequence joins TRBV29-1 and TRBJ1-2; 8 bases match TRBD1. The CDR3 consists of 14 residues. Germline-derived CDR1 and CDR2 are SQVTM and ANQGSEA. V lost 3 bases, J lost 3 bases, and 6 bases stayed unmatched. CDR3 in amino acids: CSVEDRVGHYGYTF. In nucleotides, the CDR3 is TGCAGCGTTGAGGACAGGGTGGGGCACTATGGCTACACCTTC.

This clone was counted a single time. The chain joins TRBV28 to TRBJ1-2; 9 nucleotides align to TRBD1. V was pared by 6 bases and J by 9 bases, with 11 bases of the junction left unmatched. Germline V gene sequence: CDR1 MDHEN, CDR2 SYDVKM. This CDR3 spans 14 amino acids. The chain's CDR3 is CASRGGQGWWSYTF. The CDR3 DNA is TGTGCCAGCAGGGGGGGACAGGGATGGTGGAGCTACACCTTC.

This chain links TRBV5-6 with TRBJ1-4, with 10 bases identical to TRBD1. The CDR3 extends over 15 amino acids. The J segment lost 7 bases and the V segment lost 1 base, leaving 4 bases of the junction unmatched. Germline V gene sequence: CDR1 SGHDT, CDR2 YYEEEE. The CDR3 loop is CASSLRTGGREKLFF. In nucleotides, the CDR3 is TGTGCCAGCAGCTTGAGGACAGGGGGTCGTGAAAAACTGTTTTTT.

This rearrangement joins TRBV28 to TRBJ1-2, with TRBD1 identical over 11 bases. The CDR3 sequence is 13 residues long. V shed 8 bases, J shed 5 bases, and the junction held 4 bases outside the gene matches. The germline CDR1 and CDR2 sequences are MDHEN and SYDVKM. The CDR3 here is CASGQGAAYGYTF. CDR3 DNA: TGTGCCAGCGGACAGGGGGCAGCATATGGCTACACCTTC.

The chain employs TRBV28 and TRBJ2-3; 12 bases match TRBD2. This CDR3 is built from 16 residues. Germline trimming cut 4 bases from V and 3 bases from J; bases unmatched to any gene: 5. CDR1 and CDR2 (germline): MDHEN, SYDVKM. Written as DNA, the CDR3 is TGTGCCAGCAGTTCTAGCGGGGGGGCGGGTACAGATACGCAGTATTTT. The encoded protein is CASSSSGGAGTDTQYF.

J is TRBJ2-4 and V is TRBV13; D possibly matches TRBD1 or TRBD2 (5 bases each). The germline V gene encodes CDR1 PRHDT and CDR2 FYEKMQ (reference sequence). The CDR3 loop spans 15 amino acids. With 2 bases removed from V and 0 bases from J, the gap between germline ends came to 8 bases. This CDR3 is CASSLRDQAKNIQYF. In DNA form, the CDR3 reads TGTGCCAGCAGCTTACGGGACCAAGCCAAAAACATTCAGTACTTC. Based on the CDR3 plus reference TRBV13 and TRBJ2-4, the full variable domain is AAGVIQSPRHLIKEKRETATLKCYPIPRHDTVYWYQQGPGQDPQFLISFYEKMQSDKGSIPDRFSAQQFSDYHSELNMSSLELGDSALYFCASSLRDQAKNIQYFGAGTRLSVL.

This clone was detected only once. CDR3 loop: CASSLGQGGVNTEAFF. CDR3 DNA: TGTGCCAGCAGCTTAGGACAGGGAGGAGTAAACACTGAAGCTTTCTTT. This rearrangement joins TRBV5-4 to TRBJ1-1; 8 bases fit TRBD1. J gave up 2 bases and V 2 bases, and 8 bases lay outside the gene matches. CDR1 SGHNT and CDR2 YYREEE come from the germline V gene (reference sequence). This CDR3 is 16 amino acids long.

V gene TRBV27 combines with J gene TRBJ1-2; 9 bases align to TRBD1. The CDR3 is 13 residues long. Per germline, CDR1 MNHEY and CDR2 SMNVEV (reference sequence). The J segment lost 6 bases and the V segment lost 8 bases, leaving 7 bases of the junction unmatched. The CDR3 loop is CASGNRGRNGYTF. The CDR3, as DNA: TGTGCCAGCGGTAACAGGGGGCGGAATGGCTACACCTTC.

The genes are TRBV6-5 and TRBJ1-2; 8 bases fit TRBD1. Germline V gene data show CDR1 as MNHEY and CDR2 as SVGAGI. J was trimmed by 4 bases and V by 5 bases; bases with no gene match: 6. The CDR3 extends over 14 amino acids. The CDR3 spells CASSQPGGAYGYTF. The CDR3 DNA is TGTGCCAGCAGTCAACCAGGGGGCGCCTATGGCTACACCTTC.

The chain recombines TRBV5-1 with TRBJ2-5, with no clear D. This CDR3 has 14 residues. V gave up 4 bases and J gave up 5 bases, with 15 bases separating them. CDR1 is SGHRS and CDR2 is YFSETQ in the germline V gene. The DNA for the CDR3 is TGCGCCAGCAGCCTAAGGGCAGCCGGGGAGACCCAGTACTTC. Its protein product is CASSLRAAGETQYF.

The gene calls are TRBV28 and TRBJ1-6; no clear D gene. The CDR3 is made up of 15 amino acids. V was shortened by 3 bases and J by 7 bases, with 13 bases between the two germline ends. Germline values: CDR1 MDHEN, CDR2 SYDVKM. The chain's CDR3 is CASSFTGSTNSPLHF. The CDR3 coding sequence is TGTGCCAGCAGTTTTACCGGCAGTACGAATTCACCCCTCCACTTT.

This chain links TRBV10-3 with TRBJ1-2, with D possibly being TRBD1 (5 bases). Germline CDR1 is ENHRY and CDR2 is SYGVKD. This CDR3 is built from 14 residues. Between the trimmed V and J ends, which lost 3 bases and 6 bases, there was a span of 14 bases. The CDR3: CAISDRAELDGYTF. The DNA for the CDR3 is TGTGCCATCAGTGACAGGGCTGAATTGGATGGCTACACCTTC.